The subject of this entry is one T cell receptor beta chain. Trimming cost V 4 bases and J 0 bases, with 15 bases left between them. Germline lookup yields CDR1 SEHNR and CDR2 FQNEAQ (reference sequence). There are 16 residues in the CDR3. Profiling of TCR beta VDJ combinations and CDR3 sequences used genomic DNA as template. TCRdb fed the reads into MiXCR, producing one record per CDR3 protein. This sample has about 190,000 distinct CDR3 sequences, with about 53% found just once. These data are taken from a study of CD8+CD57+ T cells in acquired aplastic anemia. Study-level information: Sorted CD4+ and CD8+ cell DNA averaged about 3 ug. On average, healthy donors gave 8.5 million to 13 million reads for CD4+ cells.

The source is a human donor in good health, serving as a control. The rearrangement uses TRBV7-9 and TRBJ1-1; D is ambiguous. Sequencing was performed on sorted CD4+, CD8+, or CD8+CD57+ T cells (not recorded which) from PBMCs. In DNA form, the CDR3 reads TGTGCCAGCAGCTCCTCCGAGAGGGCCTTGAACACTGAAGCTTTCTTT. Translating gives CASSSSERALNTEAFF. The variable domain in full, completed from reference TRBV7-9 and TRBJ1-1, reads DTGVSQNPRHKITKRGQNVTFRCDPISEHNRLYWYRQTLGQGPEFLTYFQNEAQLEKSRLLSDRFSAERPKGSFSTLEIQRTEQGDSAMYLCASSSSERALNTEAFFGQGTRLTVV.